Below are 14 T cell receptor beta chains sequenced from a single sample in a study of blood T cell repertoires in COVID-19. Sequenced by immunoSEQ multiplex PCR; TCRdb stores in-frame clones only, minus some. Of about 140,000 clones listed, 65% to 85% are singletons. Sequenced material: PBMCs or T cells enriched from blood (not recorded which). Every receptor here comes from a man aged 65 to 85 who had been exposed to COVID-19.

The table lists this clone with a few counts. The chain employs TRBV3-1 (or the pseudogene TRBV3-2) and TRBJ1-5; D is unresolved. Germline-derived CDR1 and CDR2 are LGHDT and YNNKEL (reference sequence). The CDR3 spans 14 residues. V lost 4 bases, J lost 5 bases, and 12 bases lay in between. The DNA for the CDR3 is TGTGCCAGCAGCCCCGAGGCAAGGTATCAGCCCCAGCATTTT. This sequence encodes CASSPEARYQPQHF.

The V and J genes are TRBV7-2 and TRBJ1-1; TRBD1 aligns across 9 bases. This CDR3 has 15 residues. The trim removed 1 base at V and 6 bases at J, leaving 6 bases unmatched. Germline V gives CDR1 SGHTA, CDR2 FQGNSA. The CDR3, as DNA: TGTGCCAGCAGCTTAGGTGGGACAGGGTTTCCTGAAGCTTTCTTT. It translates to CASSLGGTGFPEAFF. The full variable domain, its missing parts supplied by reference TRBV7-2 and TRBJ1-1, is GAGVSQSPSNKVTEKGKDVELRCDPISGHTALYWYRQSLGQGLEFLIYFQGNSAPDKSGLPSDRFSAERTGGSVSTLTIQRTQQEDSAVYLCASSLGGTGFPEAFFGQGTRLTVV.

This clone was observed at least ten times. The J gene is TRBJ1-5, the V gene TRBV4-3; no definite D call. CDR3 length: 13 amino acids. V was trimmed by 4 bases and J by 7 bases, leaving 11 bases between them. The germline V gene encodes CDR1 LGHNA and CDR2 YSLEER. The CDR3 nucleotides read TGCGCCAGCAGCCCCTGGACGGGGCAGCCCCAGCATTTT. As protein: CASSPWTGQPQHF.

This chain links TRBV9 with TRBJ2-7; TRBD2 agrees at 9 bases. The CDR3 covers 15 residues. J gave up 5 bases and V 0 bases, and 6 bases lay outside the gene matches. Per the germline V gene, CDR1 is SGDLS and CDR2 is YYNGEE. The CDR3 region has the DNA TGTGCCAGCAGCGTAGGGGGACTAGCAAAGGACGAGCAGTACTTC. This gives the protein CASSVGGLAKDEQYF.

This chain joins TRBV28 and TRBJ1-3; possibly TRBD1 for D (5 bases). This CDR3 is 11 amino acids long. CDR1 MDHEN and CDR2 SYDVKM come from the germline V gene. V was pared by 6 bases and J by 8 bases, with 8 bases between. CDR3: CASRGDYTIYF. Here the CDR3 DNA reads TGTGCCAGCAGGGGGGACTACACCATATATTTT.

The count of this clone is one. This chain joins TRBV6-1 and TRBJ2-7, with D possibly being TRBD1 (5 bases). Germline loops: CDR1 MNHNS, CDR2 SASEGT. The V and J ends lost 2 bases and 2 bases respectively, with 10 bases between them. The CDR3 has 14 residues. In DNA, the CDR3 is TGTGCCAGCAGTGAACCCATAGGGGCCTACGAGCAGTACTTC. Its protein is CASSEPIGAYEQYF.

The chain has TRBV19 and TRBJ2-1; 13 nucleotides agree with TRBD2. Losses at the gene ends were 6 bases for V and 5 bases for J; bases not matched to a gene: 7. The CDR3 is 16 residues long. Germline CDR1 LNHDA, CDR2 SQIVND (reference sequence). Here the CDR3 reads CASRRLAGGHDNEQFF. For the CDR3, the DNA is TGTGCCAGTAGGCGACTAGCGGGGGGCCACGACAATGAGCAGTTCTTC.

The rearrangement links TRBV10-1 to TRBJ1-5; TRBD1 might be the D (6 bases). V lost 3 bases, J lost 9 bases, and 12 bases lay in between. Per germline, CDR1 WNHNN and CDR2 SYGVQD (reference sequence). The CDR3 is made up of 13 amino acids. DNA of the CDR3: TGCGCCAGCAGTGAACAGGGCGCGGCGCCCCAGCATTTT. This encodes CASSEQGAAPQHF.

This chain links TRBV30 with TRBJ1-6, with TRBD1 identical over 7 bases. The CDR3 is 14 residues long. V dropped 3 bases and J dropped 10; count of bases not matched to a gene: 9. Germline V lookup: CDR1 GTSNPN, CDR2 SVGIG (reference sequence). The CDR3 DNA sequence: TGTGCCTGGAGCGGCCCAGGGGGAGTCTCACCCCTCCACTTT. Translating it yields CAWSGPGGVSPLHF.

The chain has TRBV11-2 and TRBJ2-2; 9 bases agree with TRBD1. In germline, CDR1 is SGHAT, CDR2 FQNNGV. The CDR3 runs to 15 residues. V shed 5 bases, J shed 4 bases, and the junction held 5 bases outside the gene matches. CDR3: CASSMGQGGTGELFF. CDR3 bases: TGTGCCAGCAGCATGGGACAGGGTGGCACCGGGGAGCTGTTTTTT.

The chain carries TRBV9 and TRBJ2-1, with 10 bases fitting TRBD2. The CDR3 spans 16 residues. After removal of 0 bases from V and 6 bases from J, the junction contained 6 bases not matched to a gene. CDR1 SGDLS and CDR2 YYNGEE come from the germline V gene. The CDR3, as DNA: TGTGCCAGCAGCGTAGGGCCCAGCGGGAGGGCCAATGAGCAGTTCTTC. Translated: CASSVGPSGRANEQFF.

This chain joins TRBV6-5 and TRBJ1-2, with no clear D. Looked up from germline, CDR1 is MNHEY and CDR2 is SVGAGI. CDR3 length: 15 residues. Trimming removed 0 bases from V and 1 base from J, with 9 bases in between. The chain's CDR3 is CASSYSSEFNYGYTF. DNA for the CDR3: TGTGCCAGCAGTTACTCGTCGGAGTTTAACTATGGCTACACCTTC.

V and J are TRBV27 and TRBJ2-7; D uncertain. CDR1 and CDR2 (germline): MNHEY, SMNVEV (reference sequence). CDR3 length: 13 residues. Trimming cost V 5 bases and J 2 bases, with 10 bases left between them. In DNA, the CDR3 is TGTGCCAGCAGTAGCCAGAGGCCCTACGAGCAGTACTTC. It specifies CASSSQRPYEQYF.

The gene calls are TRBV7-8 and TRBJ2-3, with 10 bases matching TRBD2. Germline V gene sequence: CDR1 SGHVS, CDR2 FQNEAQ. V dropped 2 bases and J dropped 5; count of bases not matched to a gene: 4. This CDR3 region has 15 residues. The CDR3 loop reads CASSLSGGAGDTQYF. Here the CDR3 DNA reads TGTGCCAGCAGCTTAAGCGGGGGGGCCGGAGATACGCAGTATTTT. Based on the CDR3 plus reference TRBV7-8 and TRBJ2-3, the full variable domain is GAGVSQSPRYKVAKRGQDVALRCDPISGHVSLFWYQQALGQGPEFLTYFQNEAQLDKSGLPSDRFFAERPEGSVSTLKIQRTQQEDSAVYLCASSLSGGAGDTQYFGPGTRLTVL.